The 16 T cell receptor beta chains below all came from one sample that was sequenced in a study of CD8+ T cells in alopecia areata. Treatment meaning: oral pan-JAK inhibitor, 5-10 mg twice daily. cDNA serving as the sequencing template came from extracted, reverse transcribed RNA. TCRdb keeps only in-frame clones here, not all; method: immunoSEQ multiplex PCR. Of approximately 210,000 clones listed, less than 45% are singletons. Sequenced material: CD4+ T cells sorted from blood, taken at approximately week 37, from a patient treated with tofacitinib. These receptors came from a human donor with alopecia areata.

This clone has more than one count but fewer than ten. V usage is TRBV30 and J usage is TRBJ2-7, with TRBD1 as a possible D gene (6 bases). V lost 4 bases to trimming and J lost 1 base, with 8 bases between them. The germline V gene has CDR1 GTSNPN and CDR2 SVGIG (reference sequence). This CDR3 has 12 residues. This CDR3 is CAWTGQSYEQYF. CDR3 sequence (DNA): TGTGCCTGGACCGGACAGTCCTACGAGCAGTACTTC.

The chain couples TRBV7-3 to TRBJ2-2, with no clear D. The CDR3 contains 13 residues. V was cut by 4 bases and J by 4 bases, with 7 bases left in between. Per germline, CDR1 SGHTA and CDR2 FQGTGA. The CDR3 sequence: CASSSKSTGELFF. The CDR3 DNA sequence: TGTGCCAGCAGCTCAAAGAGCACCGGGGAGCTGTTTTTT.

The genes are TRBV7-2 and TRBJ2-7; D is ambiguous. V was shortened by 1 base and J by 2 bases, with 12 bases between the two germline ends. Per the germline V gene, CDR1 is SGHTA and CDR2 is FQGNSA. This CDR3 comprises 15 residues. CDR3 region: CASSLVARSTYEQYF. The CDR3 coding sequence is TGTGCCAGCAGCTTAGTGGCTAGATCAACCTACGAGCAGTACTTC. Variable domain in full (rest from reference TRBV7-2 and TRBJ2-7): GAGVSQSPSNKVTEKGKDVELRCDPISGHTALYWYRQSLGQGLEFLIYFQGNSAPDKSGLPSDRFSAERTGGSVSTLTIQRTQQEDSAVYLCASSLVARSTYEQYFGPGTRLTVT.

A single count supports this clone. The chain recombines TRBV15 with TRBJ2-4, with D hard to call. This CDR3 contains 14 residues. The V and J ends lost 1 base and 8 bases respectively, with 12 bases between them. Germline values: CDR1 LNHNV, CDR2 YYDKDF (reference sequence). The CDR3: CATSRGPPGDIQYF. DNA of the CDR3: TGTGCCACCAGCAGAGGTCCCCCTGGGGACATTCAGTACTTC.

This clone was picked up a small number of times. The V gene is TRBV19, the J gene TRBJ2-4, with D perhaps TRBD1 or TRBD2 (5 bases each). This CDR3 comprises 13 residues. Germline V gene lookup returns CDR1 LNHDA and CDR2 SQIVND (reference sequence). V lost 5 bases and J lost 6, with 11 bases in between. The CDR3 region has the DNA TGTGCCAGTAGTCGGGACGGTAGAAACATTCAGTACTTC. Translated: CASSRDGRNIQYF.

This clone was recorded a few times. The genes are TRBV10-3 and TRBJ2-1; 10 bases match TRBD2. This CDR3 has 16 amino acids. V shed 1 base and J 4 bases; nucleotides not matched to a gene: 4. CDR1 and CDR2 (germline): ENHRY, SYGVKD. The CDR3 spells CAISELRAGGYNEQFF. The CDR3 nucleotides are TGTGCCATCAGTGAGTTACGAGCGGGGGGGTACAATGAGCAGTTCTTC.

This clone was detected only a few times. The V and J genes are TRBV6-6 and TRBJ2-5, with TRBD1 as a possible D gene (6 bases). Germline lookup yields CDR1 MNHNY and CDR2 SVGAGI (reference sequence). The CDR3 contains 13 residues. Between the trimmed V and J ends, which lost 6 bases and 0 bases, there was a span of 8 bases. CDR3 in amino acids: CASSRDNQETQYF. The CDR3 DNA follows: TGTGCCAGCAGCCGGGACAACCAAGAGACCCAGTACTTC.

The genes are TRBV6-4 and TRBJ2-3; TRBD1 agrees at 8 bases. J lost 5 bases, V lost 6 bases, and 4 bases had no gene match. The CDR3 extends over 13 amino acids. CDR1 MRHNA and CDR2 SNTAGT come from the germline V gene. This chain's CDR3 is CASSYDRGDTQYF. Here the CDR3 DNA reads TGTGCCAGCAGCTACGACAGGGGAGATACGCAGTATTTT.

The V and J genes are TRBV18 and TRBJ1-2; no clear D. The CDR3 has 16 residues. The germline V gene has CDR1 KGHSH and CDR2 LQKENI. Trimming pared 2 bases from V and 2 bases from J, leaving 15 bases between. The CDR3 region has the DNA TGTGCCAGCTCACCATCCCGGGCCCAGACGAACTATGGCTACACCTTC. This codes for CASSPSRAQTNYGYTF.

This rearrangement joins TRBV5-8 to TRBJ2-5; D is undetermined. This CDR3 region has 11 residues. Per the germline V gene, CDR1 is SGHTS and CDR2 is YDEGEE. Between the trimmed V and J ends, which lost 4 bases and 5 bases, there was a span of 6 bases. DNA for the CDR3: TGTGCCAGCAGCCCCCGGGAGACCCAGTACTTC. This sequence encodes CASSPRETQYF. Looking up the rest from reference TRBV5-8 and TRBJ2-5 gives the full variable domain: EAGVTQSPTHLIKTRGQQATLRCSPISGHTSVYWYQQALGLGLQFLLWYDEGEERNRGNFPPRFSGRQFPNYSSELNVNALELEDSALYLCASSPRETQYFGPGTRLLVL.

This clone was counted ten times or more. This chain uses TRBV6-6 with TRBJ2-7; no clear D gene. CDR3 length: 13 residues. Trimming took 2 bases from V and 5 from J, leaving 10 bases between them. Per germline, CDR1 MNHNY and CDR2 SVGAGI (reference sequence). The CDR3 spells CASSYPPRDEQYF. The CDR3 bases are TGTGCCAGCAGTTACCCCCCTAGGGACGAGCAGTACTTC.

The chain's CDR3 is CASSDITDLGEQYF. The CDR3 DNA is TGTGCCAGCAGTGATATAACGGACCTAGGGGAGCAGTACTTC. The chain has TRBV6-1 and TRBJ2-7; D gene unclear. CDR1 MNHNS and CDR2 SASEGT come from the germline V gene. The CDR3 is 14 residues long. V shed 3 bases and J shed 7 bases, with 16 bases lying between them.

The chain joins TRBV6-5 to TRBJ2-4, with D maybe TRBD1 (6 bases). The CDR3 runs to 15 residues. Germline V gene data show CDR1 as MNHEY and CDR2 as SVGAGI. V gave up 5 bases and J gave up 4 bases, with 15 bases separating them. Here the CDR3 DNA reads TGTGCCAGCAGTCCCACAGGGTTGGGGAAAAACATTCAGTACTTC. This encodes CASSPTGLGKNIQYF.

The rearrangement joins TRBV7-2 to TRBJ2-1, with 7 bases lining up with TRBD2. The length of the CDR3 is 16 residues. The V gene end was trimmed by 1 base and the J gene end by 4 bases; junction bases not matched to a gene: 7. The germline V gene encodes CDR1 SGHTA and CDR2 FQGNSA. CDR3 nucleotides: TGTGCCAGCAGCTTAGTCGCAGCGGGAAATTACAATGAGCAGTTCTTC. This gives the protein CASSLVAAGNYNEQFF.

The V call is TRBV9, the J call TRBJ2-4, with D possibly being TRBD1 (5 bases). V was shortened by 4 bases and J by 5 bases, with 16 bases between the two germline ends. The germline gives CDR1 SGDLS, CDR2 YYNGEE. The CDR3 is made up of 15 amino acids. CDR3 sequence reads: CASSRRVREENIQYF. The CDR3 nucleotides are TGTGCCAGCAGCCGCAGGGTGAGAGAGGAAAACATTCAGTACTTC.

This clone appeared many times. Written as DNA, the CDR3 is TGTGCCAGCAGCTTCTCGATCCCCCAGTTGAGCACTGAAGCTTTCTTT. Translated, it gives CASSFSIPQLSTEAFF. The rearrangement uses TRBV27 and TRBJ1-1, with D unclear. Per the germline V gene, CDR1 is MNHEY and CDR2 is SMNVEV (reference sequence). The CDR3 is 16 amino acids. V lost 6 bases to trimming and J lost 4 bases, with 21 bases between them.